The source of this T cell receptor (beta chain) is a study of shared clonotypes between healthy human individuals. Study in general: Contributing individuals were a couple of females and a few males aged 18 to 49.

Looked up from germline, CDR1 is SGHAT and CDR2 is FQNNGV. The ends lost 1 base at V and 6 bases at J; junction bases unmatched: 5. The CDR3 sequence is 16 residues long. Study observations and caveats: Sampling involved blood alone; tissue repertoires likely differ.

The sample holds a few counts of this clone. Its antigen is undetermined. Every unsorted PBMC PCR replicate was loaded with about 320 ng DNA, approximately 30,000 T cell genomes. Generated by immunoSEQ multiplex PCR, the TCRdb table keeps only in-frame clones and is missing some. Of about half a million clones in the sample, approximately 82% were seen once. The receptor was isolated from a woman in her 40s in good health. Some clones in this sample may be carry-over from other donors' samples. Sequences were obtained from PBMCs. The chain recombines TRBV11-2 with TRBJ2-4; 11 positions match TRBD1. CDR3 DNA: TGTGCCAGCAGCTTAGGAGGACAGGGGGCGAGAAACATTCAGTACTTC. As protein: CASSLGGQGARNIQYF.